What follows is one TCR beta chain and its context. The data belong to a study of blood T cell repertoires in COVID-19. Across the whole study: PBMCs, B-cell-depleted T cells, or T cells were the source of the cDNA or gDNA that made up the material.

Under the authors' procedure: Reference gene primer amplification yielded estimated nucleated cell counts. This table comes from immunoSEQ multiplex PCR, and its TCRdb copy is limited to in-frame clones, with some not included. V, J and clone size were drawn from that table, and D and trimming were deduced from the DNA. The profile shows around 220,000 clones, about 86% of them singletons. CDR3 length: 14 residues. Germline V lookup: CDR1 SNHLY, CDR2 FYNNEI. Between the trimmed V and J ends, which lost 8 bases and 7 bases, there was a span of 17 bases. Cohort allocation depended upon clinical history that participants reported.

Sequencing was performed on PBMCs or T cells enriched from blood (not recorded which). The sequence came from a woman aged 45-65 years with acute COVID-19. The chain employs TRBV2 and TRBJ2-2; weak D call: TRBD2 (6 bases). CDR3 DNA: TGTGCCAGCTATTTTGGGGGAGGCGGCGGGGAGCTGTTTTTT. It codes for CASYFGGGGGELFF. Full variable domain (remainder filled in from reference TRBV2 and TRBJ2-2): EPEVTQTPSHQVTQMGQEVILRCVPISNHLYFYWYRQILGQKVEFLVSFYNNEISEKSEIFDDQFSVERPDGSNFTLKIRSTKLEDSAMYFCASYFGGGGGELFFGEGSRLTVL.